The rows below give T cell receptor beta chains drawn from one sample of a study of blood T cell repertoires in COVID-19. Assay used: immunoSEQ multiplex PCR; TCRdb lists only in-frame clones, some missing. Of approximately 290,000 clones detected, roughly 84% appear once; the ten largest clones hold 0.87%. Source material: peripheral blood. Source of these receptors: a human donor with COVID-19, enrolled during active disease. The donor label of this sample is uncertain. Each CDR3 is given with its conserved first and last residue. Fields, in order: V gene, J gene, D gene, clone size, CDR3 DNA, CDR3 protein. D genes are given only for firm matches. Size is stated for part of the rows, as once, few or many counts, or as a class when the clone is expanded.

>TRBV30|TRBJ1-5|-|-
TGTGCCTGGAGTGTAAGGGGTAGCAATCAGCCCCAGCATTTT
CAWSVRGSNQPQHF
>TRBV9|TRBJ2-3|-|-
TGTGCCAGCAGCGTAGGGATCGGGACAGATACGCAGTATTTT
CASSVGIGTDTQYF
>TRBV5-1|TRBJ1-5|-|once
TGCGCCAGCAGCTTGGACAGGGCTCAGCCCCAGCATTTT
CASSLDRAQPQHF
>TRBV7-3|TRBJ2-3|-|-
TGTGCCAGCAGCCCAAGGGGGACAGATACGCAGTATTTT
CASSPRGTDTQYF
>TRBV19|TRBJ1-1|-|once
TGTGCCAGTAGTCCACGACAGGCGGCCGTGAACACTGAAGCTTTCTTT
CASSPRQAAVNTEAFF
>TRBV7-9|TRBJ2-5|-|-
TGTGCCAGCAGCTGGGCCGCTCAAGAGACCCAGTACTTC
CASSWAAQETQYF
>TRBV18|TRBJ1-1|-|-
TGTGCCAGCTCACGCCAGGGTAGTAACACTGAAGCTTTCTTT
CASSRQGSNTEAFF
>TRBV30|TRBJ1-5|TRBD1|-
TGTGCCTGGACCACAGGGGACGGGCAGCCCCAGCATTTT
CAWTTGDGQPQHF
>TRBV27|TRBJ2-7|TRBD1|-
TGTGCCAGCAGGGGACAGCCCAGCTCCTACGAGCAGTACTTC
CASRGQPSSYEQYF
>TRBV30|TRBJ2-3|TRBD2|-
TGTGCCTGGACTAGCGGGAGGTTGGATACGCAGTATTTT
CAWTSGRLDTQYF
>TRBV9|TRBJ2-1|TRBD2|-
TGTGCCAGCAGCGTAGGTATAGCGGGAGGCTACAATGAGCAGTTCTTC
CASSVGIAGGYNEQFF
>TRBV6-6|TRBJ1-1|-|-
TGTGCCAGCAGTTACTCCCAGGGAGGCACTGAAGCTTTCTTT
CASSYSQGGTEAFF
>TRBV6-2/TRBV6-3|TRBJ1-6|TRBD1|few
TGTGCCAGCAGCCTCAGGGGGATTGATTCACCCCTCCACTTT
CASSLRGIDSPLHF
>TRBV27|TRBJ1-4|-|-
TGTGCCAGCAGTGCAGGCGGGACGGTAGGAAAACTGTTTTTT
CASSAGGTVGKLFF
>TRBV5-6|TRBJ1-1|-|once
TGTGCCAGCAGCCTGGACAGCATGAACACTGAAGCTTTCTTT
CASSLDSMNTEAFF
>TRBV25-1|TRBJ1-1|TRBD1|-
TGTGCCAGCAGTGAACATGGGACAGGTAACACTGAAGCTTTCTTT
CASSEHGTGNTEAFF
>TRBV6-5|TRBJ1-2|-|-
TGTGCCAGCAGGTCTCACAGGGATGGAGGCTACACCTTC
CASRSHRDGGYTF
>TRBV13|TRBJ2-7|TRBD1|-
TGTGCCAGCAGCTCCTTACTCCTGACAGGGAATTCCTACGAGCAGTACTTC
CASSSLLLTGNSYEQYF
>TRBV19|TRBJ2-1|-|-
TGTGCCAGTAGTATAGCGGGGAGCTCCTACAATGAGCAGTTCTTC
CASSIAGSSYNEQFF
>TRBV6-5|TRBJ1-1|TRBD1|-
TGTGCCAGCAGTCGCGGACAGGGTTGGACTGAAGCTTTCTTT
CASSRGQGWTEAFF
>TRBV7-9|TRBJ2-7|-|-
TGTGCCAGCAGCTTATTATCCGGGACCTACGAGCAGTACTTC
CASSLLSGTYEQYF
>TRBV27|TRBJ2-1|TRBD2|-
TGTGCCAGCAAACGACTAGCGGGGACAGACAGTGAGCAGTTCTTC
CASKRLAGTDSEQFF
>TRBV9|TRBJ2-3|-|-
TGTGCCAGCAGCGTAGCCTGGCGCACAGATACGCAGTATTTT
CASSVAWRTDTQYF
>TRBV9|TRBJ1-2|-|once
TGTGCCAGCAGCACCCGAGTTGGTAGGGGAAATGGCTACACCTTC
CASSTRVGRGNGYTF
>TRBV6-6|TRBJ2-3|TRBD2|few
TGTGCCAGCAGTTACTCAGCGGGAGGTACCACAGATACGCAGTATTTT
CASSYSAGGTTDTQYF
>TRBV5-5|TRBJ2-1|TRBD2|few
TGTGCCAGCAGCTTAAATTCGCTAGCGGGAGGGGGTGAGCAGTTCTTC
CASSLNSLAGGGEQFF
>TRBV6-5|TRBJ2-1|TRBD2|-
TGTGCCAGCAGTTACACTAGCGGGAGGGCCTACAATGAGCAGTTCTTC
CASSYTSGRAYNEQFF
>TRBV2|TRBJ1-5|-|-
TGTGCCAGCACTCGAAGGACTGGAGGCAGCAATCAGCCCCAGCATTTT
CASTRRTGGSNQPQHF